These 5 T cell receptor beta chains came from one sample sequenced in a study of blood T cell repertoires in COVID-19. Profiling relied on immunoSEQ multiplex PCR, and the TCRdb table lists in-frame clones only, not all of them. The profile shows about 37,000 clones, roughly nine tenths of them singletons. Sequencing input: peripheral blood. The origin of the receptors is a woman aged 25-40 years in a cohort sampled during active COVID-19.

J is TRBJ2-7 and V is TRBV21-1; the table names TRBD1, a call not compared with the DNA. TRBV21-1 is shown as a pseudogene. This CDR3 has 12 residues. CDR3 sequence: CASSKSHYEQYF. In DNA, the CDR3 is TGTGCCAGCAGCAAATCCCACTACGAGCAGTACTTC.

V gene TRBV6-2 or TRBV6-3 combines with J gene TRBJ1-1; D might be TRBD1 (6 bases). The CDR3 is 15 residues long. Germline CDR1 and CDR2: MNHEY and SVGEGT. The V end was cut by 2 bases, the J end by 5 bases, with 15 bases between. CDR3 amino acids: CASSYGRGLYTEAFF. CDR3 coding DNA: TGTGCCAGCAGTTACGGCAGGGGCCTTTATACTGAAGCTTTCTTT.

V gene TRBV2 combines with J gene TRBJ1-4, with D possibly being TRBD1 (6 bases). The CDR3 spans 14 residues. Germline CDR1 SNHLY, CDR2 FYNNEI. Deletions cut 5 bases from V and 4 bases from J, with 11 bases between. As DNA, the CDR3 is TGTGCCAGCAGTTACAGGGCGTATAATGAAAAACTGTTTTTT. Encoded protein: CASSYRAYNEKLFF.

The J gene is TRBJ1-5, the V gene TRBV18, with 8 bases identical to TRBD1. The CDR3 consists of 17 residues. Germline CDR1 is KGHSH and CDR2 is LQKENI. Germline trimming cut 2 bases from V and 4 bases from J; bases unmatched to any gene: 10. The CDR3 DNA follows: TGTGCCAGCTCACCAAGCAGGGGGCAAGGGAAGAATCAGCCCCAGCATTTT. Residues: CASSPSRGQGKNQPQHF.

V gene TRBV6-1 combines with J gene TRBJ2-1; TRBD2 agrees at 9 bases. With 0 bases clipped from V and 8 bases from J, the junction kept 8 bases outside the gene matches. Germline V lookup: CDR1 MNHNS, CDR2 SASEGT. The CDR3 contains 16 residues. This CDR3 reads CASSEAPGLAPDEQFF. CDR3 DNA sequence: TGTGCCAGCAGTGAAGCTCCGGGACTAGCCCCAGATGAGCAGTTCTTC.